These T cell receptor beta chains were read from a single sample in a study of preoperative IRX-2 immunotherapy in early breast cancer. Some clones are missing from TCRdb's copy, which holds only in-frame ones; the method was immunoSEQ multiplex PCR. Of about 42,000 clones listed, roughly 80% are singletons. The starting material was tumor tissue, obtained after IRX-2 immunotherapy. Receptors originate from a human donor with breast cancer. The CDR3 runs from the conserved cysteine through the conserved F or W. The D gene is left open where the match is weak. The listing skips clone size in some rows; elsewhere it reads once, few, many or a size class.

clone_size	v_call	j_call	d_call	cdr3_nt	cdr3_aa
-	TRBV5-1	TRBJ2-3	TRBD2	TGCGCCAGCAGCTTGGCGGCTAGCGGGGGGACAAATACGCAGTATTTT	CASSLAASGGTNTQYF
once	TRBV28	TRBJ1-5	-	TGTGCCAGCAGGTCCCCTCCGGACGCTCAGCCCCAGCATTTT	CASRSPPDAQPQHF
-	TRBV6-8	TRBJ1-2	TRBD1	TGTGCCAGCAGTAACAGGGGACTCAGGGGCTACACCTTC	CASSNRGLRGYTF
-	TRBV22-1	TRBJ2-7	-	TGTGCCAGCAGTTTGACTAGCGGGAGTTCCTACGAGCAGTACTTC	CASSLTSGSSYEQYF
-	TRBV5-1	TRBJ1-5	-	TGCGCCAGCAGCTTGGAGGGCGCGGGGGCTCAGCCCCAGCATTTT	CASSLEGAGAQPQHF
few	TRBV11-3	TRBJ2-7	-	TGTGCCAGCAGCCCCGACCTGTCCACAACCTACGAGCAGTACTTC	CASSPDLSTTYEQYF
-	TRBV11-3	TRBJ2-7	-	TGTGCCAGCAGCTCCGGGACGCATGGGGGGCTGGAGCAGTACTTC	CASSSGTHGGLEQYF
few	TRBV14	TRBJ1-1	-	TGTGCCAGCAGCCACTCGGAGAACACTGAAGCTTTCTTT	CASSHSENTEAFF
-	TRBV19	TRBJ1-2	-	TGTGCCAGTAGTTTTGCTCTCATCGGGGGGAGGAATGGCTACACCTTC	CASSFALIGGRNGYTF
-	TRBV5-1	TRBJ2-1	-	TGCGCCAGCAGCTTGGGCGGAACTAACTCCTACAATGAGCAGTTCTTC	CASSLGGTNSYNEQFF
-	TRBV18	TRBJ2-3	-	TGTGCCAGCTCACCAGTAGCATCAGGGAGGGATACGCAGTATTTT	CASSPVASGRDTQYF
-	TRBV7-6	TRBJ1-4	-	TGTGCCAGCAGCTTAGAATGGGTCAGTGAAAAACTGTTTTTT	CASSLEWVSEKLFF
few	TRBV6-1	TRBJ2-7	-	TGTGCCAGCAGTGAAGAATGGGGGAACGAGCAGTACTTC	CASSEEWGNEQYF
-	TRBV6-8	TRBJ2-2	-	TGTGCCAGCAGTTACAGGTCCGGGGAGCTGTTTTTT	CASSYRSGELFF
-	TRBV5-1	TRBJ2-7	-	TGCGCCAGCAGCTTGGTATTGGGACCAAAGCCGGGCGAGCAGTACTTC	CASSLVLGPKPGEQYF
-	TRBV6-8	TRBJ1-1	TRBD1	TGTGCCAGCGCGACAGGGATGAACACTGAAGCTTTCTTT	CASATGMNTEAFF
-	TRBV11-3	TRBJ1-6	TRBD1	TGTGCCAGCAGCCAGAGCGCCGGGACAGATAATTCACCCCTCCACTTT	CASSQSAGTDNSPLHF
-	TRBV5-1	TRBJ2-7	TRBD1	TGCGCCAGCAGCGGGGGACAGAGGGGGATCTCCGAGCAGTACTTC	CASSGGQRGISEQYF
-	TRBV19	TRBJ2-1	-	TGTGCCAGTAGTATCCCTCTTTTGCGGGGTAATGAGCAGTTCTTC	CASSIPLLRGNEQFF
-	TRBV19	TRBJ1-5	-	TGTGCCAGTAGTATGGTCCCGGTCGGAGCCCAGCATTTT	CASSMVPVGAQHF
few	TRBV6-8	TRBJ2-7	TRBD1	TGTGCCAGCAGTCCCGACAGGGGTGAGAGCTCCTACGAGCAGTACTTC	CASSPDRGESSYEQYF
-	TRBV10-2	TRBJ2-1	TRBD1	TGCGCCAGCAACCAGCGACAGGGTATCAATGAGCAGTTCTTC	CASNQRQGINEQFF
-	TRBV18	TRBJ1-2	-	TGTGCCAGCTCACTCGCTCCGTGGGACGGCCCGAATGGCTACACCTTC	CASSLAPWDGPNGYTF
once	TRBV6-8	TRBJ2-7	TRBD2	TGTGCCAGCAGAAGAGCGGGAAGCTCCTACGAGCAGTACTTC	CASRRAGSSYEQYF
-	TRBV5-1	TRBJ2-5	TRBD2	TGCGCCAGCAGCTTGGCCGGGACTAGCGGGGCTGGGGACCAAGAGACCCAGTACTTC	CASSLAGTSGAGDQETQYF
-	TRBV5-1	TRBJ2-7	TRBD2	TGCGCCAGCAGCCCCTTGACTAGCGGGAGTATAGAGCAGTACTTC	CASSPLTSGSIEQYF
few	TRBV2	TRBJ1-5	-	TGTGCCAGCACTGCAGAGTATAGCAATCAGCCCCAGCATTTT	CASTAEYSNQPQHF
-	TRBV7-1	TRBJ1-1	-	TGTGCCAGCAGCTTAGATGAGGGGAGGGAAGCTTTCTTT	CASSLDEGREAFF
-	TRBV18	TRBJ1-5	-	TGTGCCAGCTCTCTTGCTGCGAATCAGCCCCAGCATTTT	CASSLAANQPQHF
-	TRBV11-3	TRBJ1-4	-	TGTGCCAGCAGCCCCTACAGCGGCATTAATGAAAAACTGTTTTTT	CASSPYSGINEKLFF
-	TRBV19	TRBJ1-5	-	TGTGCCAGTAGTATCCTGGAGACAACGGGCAATCAGCCCCAGCATTTT	CASSILETTGNQPQHF
-	TRBV6-7	TRBJ1-5	TRBD1	TGTGCCAGCAGATTTACAGGGGCTGGCAATCAGCCCCAGCATTTT	CASRFTGAGNQPQHF
-	TRBV6-8	TRBJ2-2	-	TGTGCCAGCAGTTTAGCGGCCCGCACCGGGGAGCTGTTTTTT	CASSLAARTGELFF
-	TRBV6-8	TRBJ2-1	TRBD2	TGTGCCAGCAGTTACTCGACTAGCGGGCACAATGAGCAGTTCTTC	CASSYSTSGHNEQFF
few	TRBV12-5	TRBJ2-4	-	TGTGCTAGTGGTTTGGCTACAGGGAGGGGAAACATTCAGTACTTC	CASGLATGRGNIQYF
-	TRBV19	TRBJ1-5	TRBD1	TGTGCCAGTAGTACGCCAGGACAGGGAGGTTCGCCCCAGCATTTT	CASSTPGQGGSPQHF
few	TRBV5-1	TRBJ2-7	-	TGCGCCAGCAGCTTGAGGGGGGAGTCCTACGAGCAGTACTTC	CASSLRGESYEQYF
few	TRBV6-8	TRBJ1-4	-	TGTGCCAGCAGTCAGGGTTTTAAGGAAAAACTGTTTTTT	CASSQGFKEKLFF
-	TRBV28	TRBJ2-1	-	TGTGCCAGCACTAGCAACAACTACAATGAGCAGTTCTTC	CASTSNNYNEQFF
-	TRBV18	TRBJ1-1	-	TGTGCCAGCTCACCAAACAGGGAGGGCACTGAAGCTTTCTTT	CASSPNREGTEAFF
-	TRBV19	TRBJ2-2	TRBD1	TGTGCCAGTGGACCGGGACAGTGGAACACCGGGGAGCTGTTTTTT	CASGPGQWNTGELFF
medium-sized	TRBV11-3	TRBJ1-1	-	TGTGCCAGCAGCTTAATGGGGGCCTCGAACACTGAAGCTTTCTTT	CASSLMGASNTEAFF
-	TRBV16	TRBJ2-7	-	TGTGCCAGCAGCCAAAGACCGACAGGGAGGGAAGGGGAGTACGAGCAGTACTTC	CASSQRPTGREGEYEQYF
once	TRBV5-1	TRBJ2-5	-	TGCGCCAGCAGCTTGGAAGGGAAGCAGAGGCAAGAGACCCAGTACTTC	CASSLEGKQRQETQYF
-	TRBV11-3	TRBJ2-1	-	TGTGCCAGCAGCTTTTCGGGGGTAGAGCGCAATGAGCAGTTCTTC	CASSFSGVERNEQFF
-	TRBV1	TRBJ1-4	-	TGCGCCAGCAGCCAAGAAAGGATCGGACAGCCGAATGAAAAACTGTTTTTT	CASSQERIGQPNEKLFF
-	TRBV28	TRBJ1-4	-	TGTGCCAGCAGTGCGACAGGCCCAGTTGAAAAACTGTTTTTT	CASSATGPVEKLFF
-	TRBV12-5	TRBJ1-6	TRBD1	TGTGCTAGTGCCATAACAGGGGGCATGGGTTCACCCCTCCACTTT	CASAITGGMGSPLHF
-	TRBV11-3	TRBJ1-4	-	TGTGCCAGCAGTCAAGGTCGTCGGAGCTCAGAAGAAAAACTGTTTTTT	CASSQGRRSSEEKLFF
-	TRBV25-1	TRBJ2-4	-	TGTGCCAGCAGTGAATCAGGGTACAGCAAAAACATTCAGTACTTC	CASSESGYSKNIQYF
-	TRBV29-1	TRBJ1-4	TRBD1	TGCAGCGCCGACCCTCAGGGGGCGTATGAAAAACTGTTTTTT	CSADPQGAYEKLFF
-	TRBV19	TRBJ1-1	TRBD1	TGTGCCAGTAGTGCACCGGGACAGGGGGCGCGGAGCACTGAAGCTTTCTTT	CASSAPGQGARSTEAFF
-	TRBV19	TRBJ2-5	TRBD1	TGTGCCAGTAGTTTAGAACAGGGGGTAGCAGAGACCCAGTACTTC	CASSLEQGVAETQYF
-	TRBV19	TRBJ1-2	TRBD1	TGTGCCAGTAGTCCGCCGTGGGGACAGGGTTATGGCTACACCTTC	CASSPPWGQGYGYTF
-	TRBV23-1	TRBJ2-1	TRBD1	TGCGCCAGCAGCTGGGACAGTCCCTACAATGAGCAGTTCTTC	CASSWDSPYNEQFF
-	TRBV18	TRBJ2-3	-	TGTGCCAGCTCACCAGTGGAGAGAGGCACAGATACGCAGTATTTT	CASSPVERGTDTQYF
few	TRBV7-5	TRBJ2-1	-	TGTGCCAGCAGTTCCCGGGCGGGAGGGCAGCATGAGCAGTTCTTC	CASSSRAGGQHEQFF
once	TRBV5-1	TRBJ2-5	TRBD2	TGCGCCAGCAGTCAGATTTCGGGGGGCCAAGAGACCCAGTACTTC	CASSQISGGQETQYF
-	TRBV5-1	TRBJ1-2	-	TGCGCCAGCAGCTTGGTGGTAGGCCAAAACTATGGCTACACCTTC	CASSLVVGQNYGYTF
-	TRBV5-1	TRBJ2-2	TRBD2	TGCGCCAGCAGCCCGGACAGGAGGAGTCTAGCGGGACGGAACACCGGGGAGCTGTTTTTT	CASSPDRRSLAGRNTGELFF